The present T cell receptor (beta chain) was sequenced within a study of response to subunit inactivated influenza vaccine. One entry per CDR3 protein, called by TCRdb with MiXCR from the RT-PCR reads. Of about 780,000 distinct CDR3 sequences listed, around 20% are singletons. As concerns this clonotype: Antigen: not known.

Findings and limits, study-wide: Researchers suggested that each seasonal influenza vaccination recruits few new T cells.

The V and J ends lost 5 bases and 7 bases, in that order; junction bases with no gene match: 9. Germline V gene sequence: CDR1 SGHTA, CDR2 FQGNSA. The CDR3 runs 16 residues. This rearrangement joins TRBV7-2 to TRBJ2-3; 13 nucleotides match TRBD2. The sample was PBMCs from blood, taken around 5 days after vaccination. This TCR was sampled from a man between 50 and 59 years old who received an inactivated influenza vaccine. As DNA, the CDR3 is TGTGCCAGCAGCACCCGACTAGCGGGAGGAGTAAATACGCAGTATTTT. Translated: CASSTRLAGGVNTQYF.